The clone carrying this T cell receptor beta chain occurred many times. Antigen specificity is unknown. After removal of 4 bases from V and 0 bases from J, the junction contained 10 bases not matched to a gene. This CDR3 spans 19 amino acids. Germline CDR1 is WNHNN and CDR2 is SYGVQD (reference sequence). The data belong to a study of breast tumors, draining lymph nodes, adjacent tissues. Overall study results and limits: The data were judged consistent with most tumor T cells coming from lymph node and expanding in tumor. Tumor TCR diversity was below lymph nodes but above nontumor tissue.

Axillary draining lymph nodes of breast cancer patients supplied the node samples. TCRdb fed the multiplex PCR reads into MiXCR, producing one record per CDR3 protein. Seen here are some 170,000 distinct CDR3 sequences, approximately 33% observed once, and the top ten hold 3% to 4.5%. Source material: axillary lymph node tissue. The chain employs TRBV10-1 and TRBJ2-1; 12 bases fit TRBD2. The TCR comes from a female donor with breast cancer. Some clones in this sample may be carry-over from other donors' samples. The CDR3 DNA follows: TGCGCCAGCAGTGCCCCCGGGACTAGCGGGCCGAGCTCCTACAATGAGCAGTTCTTC. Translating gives CASSAPGTSGPSSYNEQFF.